These 21 T cell receptor beta chains were sequenced from one sample in a study of blood T cell repertoires in COVID-19. Here immunoSEQ multiplex PCR was the method, and the copy in TCRdb shows in-frame clones only, minus some. The sample holds over 150,000 clones; about 88% are singletons and the top ten take approximately 2.1%. Sequencing was performed on peripheral blood. The receptors derive from a man younger than 35 who had recovered from COVID-19.

This clone was seen once. V and J are TRBV6-5 and TRBJ1-3, with D possibly being TRBD1 (6 bases). V lost 8 bases to trimming and J lost 7 bases, with 9 bases between them. Germline CDR1 reads MNHEY; CDR2 reads SVGAGI. The CDR3 length is 11 residues. CDR3 nucleotides: TGTGCCAGCGGGGGCGGGAACACCATATATTTT. This gives the protein CASGGGNTIYF.

This clone was picked up a small number of times. The chain uses TRBV7-9 and TRBJ2-7, with 7 bases lining up with TRBD2. The V segment lost 4 bases and the J segment 4 bases; nucleotides outside the gene matches: 1. Germline values: CDR1 SEHNR, CDR2 FQNEAQ (reference sequence). The CDR3 runs to 12 residues. The CDR3, as DNA: TGTGCCAGCAGCTGGGAGGGTTACGAGCAGTACTTC. It encodes CASSWEGYEQYF.

This chain connects TRBV2 to TRBJ2-7; the match to TRBD2 covers 7 bases. The CDR3 sequence is 14 residues long. Germline V CDR1 and CDR2: SNHLY, FYNNEI. V lost 3 bases to trimming and J lost 2 bases; unmatched junction nucleotides: 4. CDR3 bases: TGTGCCAGCAGTGAGAGGGAGGGCACCTACGAGCAGTACTTC. Translation: CASSEREGTYEQYF.

V usage is TRBV5-6 and J usage is TRBJ2-3; D may be TRBD1 (6 bases). Germline loops: CDR1 SGHDT, CDR2 YYEEEE. The ends were cut back, 4 bases at V and 1 base at J, with 16 bases in the middle. CDR3 length: 16 residues. The CDR3 sequence is CASSMRQVLGTDTQYF. The CDR3 region has the DNA TGTGCCAGCAGCATGCGACAGGTGCTGGGCACAGATACGCAGTATTTT.

This chain connects TRBV5-1 to TRBJ2-7; a weak D match, TRBD1 (7 bases). The CDR3 sequence is 15 residues long. Germline CDR1 SGHRS, CDR2 YFSETQ. The V gene lost 3 bases and the J gene lost 2 bases, with 15 bases spanning the gap. As DNA, the CDR3 is TGCGCCAGCAGCTGGGGGGACAGCAACACCTACGAGCAGTACTTC. Its translation is CASSWGDSNTYEQYF. Drawing the rest from reference TRBV5-1 and TRBJ2-7, the complete variable domain is KAGVTQTPRYLIKTRGQQVTLSCSPISGHRSVSWYQQTPGQGLQFLFEYFSETQRNKGNFPGRFSGRQFSNSRSEMNVSTLELGDSALYLCASSWGDSNTYEQYFGPGTRLTVT.

This chain uses TRBV5-1 with TRBJ2-3; 7 positions agree with TRBD1. Trimming at V came to 5 bases and at J to 2 bases, leaving 8 bases not matched to a gene. This CDR3 spans 15 amino acids. Germline V gene lookup returns CDR1 SGHRS and CDR2 YFSETQ. CDR3 in DNA: TGCGCCAGCAGGCCTCGGGACAGATACACAGATACGCAGTATTTT. It specifies CASRPRDRYTDTQYF.

The chain couples TRBV28 to TRBJ1-1; 10 bases are shared with TRBD1. The CDR3 has 15 residues. The J segment lost 1 base and the V segment lost 10 bases, leaving 9 bases of the junction unmatched. Germline V lookup: CDR1 MDHEN, CDR2 SYDVKM. The CDR3 DNA sequence: TGTGCCACTCGGACAGGGGGACCACAGAACACTGAAGCTTTCTTT. This translates into CATRTGGPQNTEAFF.

The chain is built from TRBV7-9 and TRBJ2-3; TRBD2 agrees at 8 bases. In germline, CDR1 is SEHNR, CDR2 FQNEAQ (reference sequence). The CDR3 consists of 14 residues. The trim removed 5 bases at V and 6 bases at J, leaving 7 bases unmatched. The DNA for the CDR3 is TGTGCCAGCAGCCCGGGACTAGGGTCGGATACGCAGTATTTT. It encodes CASSPGLGSDTQYF.

This clone was observed once. The V gene is TRBV5-1, the J gene TRBJ1-5, with no clear D. The CDR3 spans 13 residues. Germline CDR1 is SGHRS and CDR2 is YFSETQ. V lost 7 bases and J 0 bases, leaving 8 bases between the germline ends. CDR3 loop: CASSKYSNQPQHF. The CDR3 region has the DNA TGCGCCAGCTCTAAATATAGCAATCAGCCCCAGCATTTT. The full variable domain, its missing parts supplied by reference TRBV5-1 and TRBJ1-5, is KAGVTQTPRYLIKTRGQQVTLSCSPISGHRSVSWYQQTPGQGLQFLFEYFSETQRNKGNFPGRFSGRQFSNSRSEMNVSTLELGDSALYLCASSKYSNQPQHFGDGTRLSIL.

The CDR3 DNA sequence: TGTGCCAGCAGCCTAGCGGTAAACAATGAGCAGTTCTTC. Encoded protein: CASSLAVNNEQFF. This sequence joins TRBV6-2 or TRBV6-3 and TRBJ2-1, with 7 bases lining up with TRBD2. The CDR3 covers 13 residues. The V and J ends lost 6 bases and 5 bases, in that order; junction bases with no gene match: 4. Germline V gives CDR1 MNHEY, CDR2 SVGEGT.

The V gene is TRBV5-1, the J gene TRBJ2-7; 7 positions agree with TRBD1. Germline V gene data show CDR1 as SGHRS and CDR2 as YFSETQ. V shed 4 bases and J 0 bases; nucleotides not matched to a gene: 7. This CDR3 has 15 residues. CDR3 in DNA: TGCGCCAGCAGCAACGCCGGGACAGCCTCCTACGAGCAGTACTTC. It specifies CASSNAGTASYEQYF.

This chain joins TRBV19 and TRBJ2-7; D remains unclear. This CDR3 is 13 amino acids long. With 4 bases removed from V and 8 bases from J, the gap between germline ends came to 15 bases. CDR1 is LNHDA, CDR2 SQIVND, per germline (reference sequence). The CDR3 here is CASSTVTEAQQYF. As DNA, the CDR3 is TGTGCCAGTAGTACCGTAACAGAAGCCCAGCAGTACTTC.

V usage is TRBV7-9 and J usage is TRBJ1-6, with TRBD1 as a possible D gene (5 bases). This CDR3 has 16 residues. V lost 6 bases and J lost 7, with 19 bases in between. CDR1 SEHNR and CDR2 FQNEAQ come from the germline V gene (reference sequence). The CDR3 here is CASRSSFFTGNSPLHF. The CDR3 nucleotides read TGTGCCAGCAGGTCCTCCTTTTTCACAGGCAATTCACCCCTCCACTTT.

The count of this clone is one. This chain joins TRBV7-6 and TRBJ2-5; 10 nucleotides match TRBD2. Losses at the gene ends were 2 bases for V and 3 bases for J; bases not matched to a gene: 6. This CDR3 region has 16 residues. CDR1 and CDR2 (germline): SGHVS, FNYEAQ. CDR3 region: CASSLTSGRAEETQYF. CDR3 coding DNA: TGTGCCAGCAGCTTAACGAGCGGGAGGGCTGAAGAGACCCAGTACTTC.

This chain joins TRBV2 and TRBJ2-2, with D maybe TRBD1 (5 bases). CDR3 length: 13 residues. CDR1 is SNHLY, CDR2 FYNNEI, per germline. Trimming took 2 bases from V and 6 from J, leaving 7 bases between them. CDR3 bases: TGTGCCAGCAGTGAAAGGGGTTCCGGGGAGCTGTTTTTT. Protein product: CASSERGSGELFF.

The J gene is TRBJ2-7, the V gene TRBV7-2, with 9 bases that match TRBD1. CDR1 is SGHTA and CDR2 is FQGNSA in the germline V gene. The CDR3 spans 15 residues. V was clipped by 4 bases and J by 3 bases; unmatched bases: 7. CDR3 nucleotide sequence: TGTGCCAGCAGCTGGAAGGGACAGGGTGGCTACGAGCAGTACTTC. This gives the protein CASSWKGQGGYEQYF.

The rearrangement links TRBV5-4 to TRBJ1-1; TRBD1 matches 7 bases. The length of the CDR3 is 16 residues. V shed 4 bases, J shed 4 bases, and the junction held 13 bases outside the gene matches. Germline values: CDR1 SGHNT, CDR2 YYREEE (reference sequence). The CDR3 loop reads CASSPNLRQGSTEAFF. DNA for the CDR3: TGTGCCAGCAGCCCCAACCTAAGACAGGGAAGCACTGAAGCTTTCTTT.

The chain employs TRBV7-2 and TRBJ2-7; 10 bases fit TRBD2. Germline-derived CDR1 and CDR2 are SGHTA and FQGNSA. The CDR3 totals 15 residues. V trimming: 5 bases; J trimming: 3 bases; junction bases outside the gene matches: 7. The CDR3 sequence: CASSRTTSGIYEQYF. The CDR3 nucleotides read TGTGCCAGCAGCCGCACTACTAGCGGGATCTACGAGCAGTACTTC.

Here the CDR3 reads CASSPTEPQETQYF. In DNA, the CDR3 is TGTGCCAGCTCACCTACAGAACCACAAGAGACCCAGTACTTC. The chain links TRBV18 to TRBJ2-5; D unclear. This CDR3 is 14 amino acids long. V lost 3 bases to trimming and J lost 2 bases, with 10 bases between them. The germline CDR1 and CDR2 sequences are KGHSH and LQKENI. Full variable domain (outside the CDR3, taken from reference TRBV18 and TRBJ2-5): NAGVMQNPRHLVRRRGQEARLRCSPMKGHSHVYWYRQLPEEGLKFMVYLQKENIIDESGMPKERFSAEFPKEGPSILRIQQVVRGDSAAYFCASSPTEPQETQYFGPGTRLLVL.

This clone was seen at least ten times. The CDR3 nucleotides read TGTGCCAGCAGCCAAGCCCCCAGGGGCGGCTACACCTTC. Translated: CASSQAPRGGYTF. The chain uses TRBV3-1 (or the pseudogene TRBV3-2) and TRBJ1-2; D is possibly TRBD1 (6 bases). V lost 1 base to trimming and J lost 8 bases, with 11 bases between them. The CDR3 runs 13 residues. Germline V gives CDR1 LGHDT, CDR2 YNNKEL (reference sequence).

This chain connects TRBV29-1 to TRBJ2-6; no clear D gene. Germline V gives CDR1 SQVTM, CDR2 ANQGSEA. The CDR3 loop spans 21 amino acids. Trimming left V 4 bases short and J 0 bases short, with 28 bases between. CDR3 in amino acids: CSVVLPGLMWLRNSGANVLTF. CDR3 DNA: TGCAGCGTTGTGTTGCCTGGTCTTATGTGGCTTCGCAACTCTGGGGCCAACGTCCTGACTTTC.